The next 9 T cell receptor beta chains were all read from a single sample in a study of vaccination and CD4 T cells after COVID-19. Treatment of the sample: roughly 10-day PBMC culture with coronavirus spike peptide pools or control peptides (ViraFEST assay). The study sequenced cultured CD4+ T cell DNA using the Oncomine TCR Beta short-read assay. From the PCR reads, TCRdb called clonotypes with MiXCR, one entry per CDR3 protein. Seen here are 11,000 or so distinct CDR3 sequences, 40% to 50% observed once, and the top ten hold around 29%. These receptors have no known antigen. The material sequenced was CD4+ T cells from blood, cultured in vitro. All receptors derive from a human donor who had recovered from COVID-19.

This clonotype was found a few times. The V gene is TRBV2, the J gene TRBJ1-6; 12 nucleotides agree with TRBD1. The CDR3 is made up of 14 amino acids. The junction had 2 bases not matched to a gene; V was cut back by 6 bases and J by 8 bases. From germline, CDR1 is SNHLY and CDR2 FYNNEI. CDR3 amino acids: CASRGTGGYSPLHF. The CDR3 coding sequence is TGTGCCAGCAGGGGGACAGGGGGCTATTCACCCCTCCACTTT.

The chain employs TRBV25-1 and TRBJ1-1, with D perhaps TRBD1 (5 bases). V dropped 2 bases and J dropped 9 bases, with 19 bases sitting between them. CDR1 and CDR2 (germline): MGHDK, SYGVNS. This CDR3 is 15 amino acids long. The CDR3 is CASSEKKTPGLQAFF. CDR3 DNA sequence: TGTGCCAGCAGTGAAAAGAAAACTCCGGGACTGCAAGCTTTCTTT.

For the CDR3, the DNA is TGTGCCAGTAGGCCAACAGGGAAGACTAATGAAAAACTGTTTTTT. Its protein product is CASRPTGKTNEKLFF. The chain links TRBV19 to TRBJ1-4, with D possibly TRBD1 on 6 matching bases. The CDR3 contains 15 residues. Trimming removed 6 bases at V and 2 bases at J, with 13 bases between. The germline gives CDR1 LNHDA, CDR2 SQIVND (reference sequence).

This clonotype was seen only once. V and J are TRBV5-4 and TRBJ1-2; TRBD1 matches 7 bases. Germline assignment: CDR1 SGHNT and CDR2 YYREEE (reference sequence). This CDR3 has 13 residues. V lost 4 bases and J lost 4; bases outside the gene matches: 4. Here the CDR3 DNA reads TGTGCCAGCAGCCAGGACAGGCTCTATGGCTACACCTTC. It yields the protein CASSQDRLYGYTF.

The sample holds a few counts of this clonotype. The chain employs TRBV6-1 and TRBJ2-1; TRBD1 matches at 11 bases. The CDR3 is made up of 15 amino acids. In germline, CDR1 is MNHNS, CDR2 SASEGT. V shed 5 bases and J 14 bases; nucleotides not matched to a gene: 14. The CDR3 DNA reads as TGTGCCAGCAGTCAGCGATGGGACAGGGGGATGCAAGAGTTCTTC. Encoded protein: CASSQRWDRGMQEFF.

CDR3 region: CASTFTGRKNTGELFF. For the CDR3, the DNA is TGTGCCAGCACCTTCACGGGCCGGAAAAACACCGGGGAGCTGTTTTTT. The V call is TRBV6-1, the J call TRBJ2-2, with D hard to call. CDR3 length equals 16 residues. V lost 7 bases and J 2 bases, leaving 17 bases between the germline ends. The germline V gene encodes CDR1 MNHNS and CDR2 SASEGT.

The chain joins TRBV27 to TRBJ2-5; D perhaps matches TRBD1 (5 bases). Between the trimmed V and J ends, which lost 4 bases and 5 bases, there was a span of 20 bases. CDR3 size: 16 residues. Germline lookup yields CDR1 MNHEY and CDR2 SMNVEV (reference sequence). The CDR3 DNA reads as TGTGCCAGCAGTTCCGTGGGGCTAGGAGTGAGGGAGACCCAGTACTTC. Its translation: CASSSVGLGVRETQYF.

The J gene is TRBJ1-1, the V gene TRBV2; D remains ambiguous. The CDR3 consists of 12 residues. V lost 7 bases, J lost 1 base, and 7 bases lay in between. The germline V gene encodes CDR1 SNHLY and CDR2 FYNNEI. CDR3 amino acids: CASITENTEAFF. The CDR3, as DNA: TGTGCCAGCATAACTGAGAACACTGAAGCTTTCTTT.

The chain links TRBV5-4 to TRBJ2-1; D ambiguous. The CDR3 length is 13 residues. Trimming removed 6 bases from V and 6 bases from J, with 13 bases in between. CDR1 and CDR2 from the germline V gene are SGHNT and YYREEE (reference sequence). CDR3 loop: CASTGLGTNEQFF. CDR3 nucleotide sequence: TGTGCCAGCACCGGTCTGGGAACCAATGAGCAGTTCTTC.